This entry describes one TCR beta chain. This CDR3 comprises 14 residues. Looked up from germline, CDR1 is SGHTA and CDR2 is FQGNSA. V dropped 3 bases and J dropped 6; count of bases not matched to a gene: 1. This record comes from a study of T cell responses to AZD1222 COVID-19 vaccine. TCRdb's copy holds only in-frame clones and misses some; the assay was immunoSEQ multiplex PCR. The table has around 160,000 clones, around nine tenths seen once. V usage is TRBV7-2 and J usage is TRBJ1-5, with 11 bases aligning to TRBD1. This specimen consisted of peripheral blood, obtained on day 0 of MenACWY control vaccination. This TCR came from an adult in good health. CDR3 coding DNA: TGTGCCAGCAGCTTGGACAGGGGGCCTCAGCCCCAGCATTTT. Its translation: CASSLDRGPQPQHF.